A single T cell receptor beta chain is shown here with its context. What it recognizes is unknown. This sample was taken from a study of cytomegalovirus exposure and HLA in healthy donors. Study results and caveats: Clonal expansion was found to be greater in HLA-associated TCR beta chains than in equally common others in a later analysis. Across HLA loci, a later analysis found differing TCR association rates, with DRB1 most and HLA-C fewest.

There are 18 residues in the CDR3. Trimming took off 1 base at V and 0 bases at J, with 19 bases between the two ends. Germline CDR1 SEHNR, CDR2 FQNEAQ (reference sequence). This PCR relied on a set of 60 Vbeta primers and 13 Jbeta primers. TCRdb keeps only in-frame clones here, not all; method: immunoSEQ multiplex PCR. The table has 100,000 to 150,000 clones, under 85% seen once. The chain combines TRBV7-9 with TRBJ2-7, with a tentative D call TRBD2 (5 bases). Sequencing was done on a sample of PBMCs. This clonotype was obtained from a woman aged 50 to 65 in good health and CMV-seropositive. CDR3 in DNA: TGTGCCAGCAGCTTAGGGAGGAAAGACTACCACGTCTCCTACGAGCAGTACTTC. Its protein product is CASSLGRKDYHVSYEQYF.